This T cell receptor beta chain stems from a study of blood T cell repertoires in COVID-19. About the research overall: Specimens from acute and convalescent COVID-19 originated in the United States, Italy and Spain. T cells, B-cell-depleted T cells, or PBMCs provided the cDNA or gDNA that served as material.

Patients at the Seattle site were enrolled during active infection and followed longitudinally. Germline V gives CDR1 MNHNS, CDR2 SASEGT. The CDR3 loop spans 15 amino acids. Trimming pared 0 bases from V and 3 bases from J, leaving 12 bases between. Per the authors' pipeline: The authors estimated nucleated cell counts from reference gene primer amplification. The repertoire was sequenced with immunoSEQ multiplex PCR; TCRdb's copy has only in-frame clones and lacks some. D and trimming were read from the DNA, whereas the V and J calls and clone size are those reported in that table. The sample has roughly 200,000 clones; 75% to 85% are singletons.

Sequencing used peripheral blood. The receptor comes from a woman in her 30s with COVID-19, enrolled during active disease. This chain links TRBV6-1 with TRBJ2-7, with D possibly being TRBD1 (5 bases). This CDR3 is CASSEATGIVYEQYF. Written as DNA, the CDR3 is TGTGCCAGCAGTGAAGCCACAGGTATCGTCTACGAGCAGTACTTC.